A selection of T cell receptor beta chains follows, all from one sample in a study of blood T cell repertoires in COVID-19. Only in-frame clones appear in the TCRdb table, and some are missing; sequencing was by immunoSEQ multiplex PCR. Among about 140,000 clones listed, about 80% were seen once. The sequencing input was peripheral blood. The receptor set was obtained from an older man who had recovered from COVID-19. Each CDR3 is given with its conserved first and last residue. The order of the fields is D gene, clone size, V gene, J gene, CDR3 protein, CDR3 DNA. The D gene is left open where the match is weak. Size tells how often a clone was seen (once, few, many) or the class of an expanded clone, and some rows leave it out.

-,-,TRBV9,TRBJ1-6,CASSVERGNSPLHF,TGTGCCAGCAGCGTAGAAAGGGGGAATTCACCCCTCCACTTT
-,many,TRBV6-5,TRBJ2-5,CASSSYRGPGETQYF,TGTGCCAGCAGTTCCTACCGAGGGCCGGGAGAGACCCAGTACTTC
TRBD1,-,TRBV5-1,TRBJ2-7,CASSLAPQGASAYEQYF,TGCGCCAGCAGCTTGGCACCACAGGGGGCGTCCGCCTACGAGCAGTACTTC
-,-,TRBV5-1,TRBJ1-2,CASSPEQTGSYGYTF,TGCGCCAGCAGCCCAGAGCAGACAGGTAGCTATGGCTACACCTTC
TRBD2,-,TRBV10-3,TRBJ2-1,CAISGLAGVVGEQFF,TGTGCCATCAGTGGACTAGCGGGAGTGGTGGGTGAGCAGTTCTTC
-,-,TRBV7-2,TRBJ1-1,CASSLSTVNTEAFF,TGTGCCAGCAGCTTGAGTACGGTGAACACTGAAGCTTTCTTT
-,-,TRBV7-2,TRBJ1-1,CASSLLREAEAFF,TGTGCCAGCAGCCTATTGAGAGAAGCTGAAGCTTTCTTT
TRBD2,-,TRBV5-6,TRBJ2-2,CASSSGGGAGELFF,TGTGCCAGCAGCTCGGGGGGAGGGGCCGGGGAGCTGTTTTTT
-,-,TRBV12-3/TRBV12-4,TRBJ2-1,CASSFHSREQFF,TGTGCCAGCAGTTTCCACTCCCGGGAGCAGTTCTTC
-,many,TRBV7-2,TRBJ1-2,CASSLSRGNGYTF,TGTGCCAGCAGCCTAAGTCGGGGGAATGGCTACACCTTC
TRBD1,-,TRBV10-3,TRBJ1-1,CAIQTGSDTEAFF,TGTGCCATCCAGACAGGGTCGGACACTGAAGCTTTCTTT
-,-,TRBV9,TRBJ1-2,CASSVDGGGQGGYTF,TGTGCCAGCAGCGTAGACGGGGGAGGGCAGGGTGGCTACACCTTC
TRBD1,-,TRBV5-1,TRBJ1-2,CASSLEAGGGLGYTF,TGCGCCAGCAGCTTGGAGGCAGGGGGCGGTTTGGGCTACACCTTC
TRBD2,-,TRBV5-1,TRBJ2-7,CASSLELAIPEQYF,TGCGCCAGCAGCTTGGAACTAGCGATCCCCGAGCAGTACTTC
TRBD2,few,TRBV29-1,TRBJ2-7,CSVVSGRVSTYEQYF,TGCAGCGTTGTGAGCGGGAGGGTATCAACCTACGAGCAGTACTTC
TRBD1,-,TRBV10-1,TRBJ2-7,CASSVRQGNEQYF,TGCGCCAGCAGTGTACGACAGGGAAACGAGCAGTACTTC
TRBD1,-,TRBV19,TRBJ1-2,CASSRQGGDYGYTF,TGTGCCAGTAGCAGACAGGGTGGCGACTATGGCTACACCTTC
TRBD2,-,TRBV9,TRBJ2-7,CASSVGREGAYEQYF,TGTGCCAGCAGCGTAGGTCGGGAGGGGGCCTACGAGCAGTACTTC
TRBD1,-,TRBV5-1,TRBJ2-7,CASSSRGQSYEQYF,TGCGCCAGCAGCTCCCGGGGACAGAGCTACGAGCAGTACTTC
-,-,TRBV3-1/TRBV3-2,TRBJ2-7,CASSQDIISHPEAYEQYF,TGTGCCAGCAGCCAAGATATAATCTCTCATCCAGAAGCGTACGAGCAGTACTTC
TRBD1,-,TRBV7-9,TRBJ1-2,CASTPGQGGERYTF,TGTGCCAGCACACCGGGACAGGGAGGTGAACGCTACACCTTC